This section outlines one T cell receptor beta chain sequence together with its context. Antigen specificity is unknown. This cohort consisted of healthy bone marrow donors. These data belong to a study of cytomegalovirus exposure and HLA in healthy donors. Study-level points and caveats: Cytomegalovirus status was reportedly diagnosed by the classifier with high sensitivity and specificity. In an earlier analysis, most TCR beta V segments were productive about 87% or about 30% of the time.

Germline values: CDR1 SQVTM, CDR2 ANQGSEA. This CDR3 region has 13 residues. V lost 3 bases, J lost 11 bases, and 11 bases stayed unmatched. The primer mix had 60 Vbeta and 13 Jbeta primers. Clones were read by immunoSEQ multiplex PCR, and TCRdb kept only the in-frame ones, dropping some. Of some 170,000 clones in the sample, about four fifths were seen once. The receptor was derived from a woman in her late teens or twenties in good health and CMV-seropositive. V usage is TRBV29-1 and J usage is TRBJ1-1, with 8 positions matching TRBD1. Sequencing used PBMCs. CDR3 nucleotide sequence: TGCAGCGTTGACACACAGGGGGTCCCGATGGCTTTCTTT. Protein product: CSVDTQGVPMAFF.